Sequencing of this T cell receptor (beta chain) was carried out in a study of shared clonotypes between healthy human individuals. Original processing methods: From ImmunoSEQ came sequences covering only the junction and carrying no quality scores, so filtering differed. Measured with immunoSEQ multiplex PCR; TCRdb has only the in-frame clones, and not every one. V and J calls and clone size are copied from that table; D and trimming were computed from the DNA. The table includes some 480,000 clones, less than 80% detected once. Those who donated, Caucasian adults without exception, all lived in Nashville, Tennessee. The CDR3 has 14 residues. Germline CDR1 reads MNHEY; CDR2 reads SMNVEV (reference sequence). V gave up 3 bases and J gave up 6 bases, with 11 bases separating them.

Input material: PBMCs. The V call is TRBV27, the J call TRBJ1-4, with D perhaps TRBD1 (5 bases). The TCR originated in a woman between 40 and 55 years old in good health. Some clones in this sample may be carry-over from other donors' samples. As DNA, the CDR3 is TGTGCCAGCAGTTTTATTGGGGGGGATGAAAAACTGTTTTTT. It yields the protein CASSFIGGDEKLFF.